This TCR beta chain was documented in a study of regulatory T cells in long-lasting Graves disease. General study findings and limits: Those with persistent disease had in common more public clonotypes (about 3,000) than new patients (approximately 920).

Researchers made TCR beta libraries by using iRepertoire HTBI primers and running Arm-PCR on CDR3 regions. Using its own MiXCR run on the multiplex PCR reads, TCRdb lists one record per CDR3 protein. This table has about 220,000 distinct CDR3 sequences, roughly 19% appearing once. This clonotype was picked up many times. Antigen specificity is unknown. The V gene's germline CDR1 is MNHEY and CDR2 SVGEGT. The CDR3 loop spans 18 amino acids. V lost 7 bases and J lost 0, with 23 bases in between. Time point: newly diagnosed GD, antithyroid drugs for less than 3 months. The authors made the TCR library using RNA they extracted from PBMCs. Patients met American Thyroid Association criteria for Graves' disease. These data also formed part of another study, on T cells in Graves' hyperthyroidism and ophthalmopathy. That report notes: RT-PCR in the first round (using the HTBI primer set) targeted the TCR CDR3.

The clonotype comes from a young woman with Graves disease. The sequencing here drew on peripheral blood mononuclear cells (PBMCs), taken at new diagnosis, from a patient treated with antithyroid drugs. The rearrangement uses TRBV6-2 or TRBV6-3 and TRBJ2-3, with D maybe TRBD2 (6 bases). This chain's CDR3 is CASKSGIGGGASTDTQYF. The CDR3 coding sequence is TGTGCCAGCAAAAGCGGTATCGGAGGAGGGGCCAGCACAGATACGCAGTATTTT.